There are a few counts of the clone carrying this TCR beta chain. Its antigen remains unknown. Each CDR3 protein gets one entry after TCRdb re-called the reads with MiXCR. The table includes tens of thousands of distinct CDR3 sequences, about 20% detected once. Germline CDR1 reads MNHEY; CDR2 reads SMNVEV (reference sequence). The V gene lost 1 base and the J gene lost 5 bases, with 9 bases spanning the gap. CDR3 length: 13 amino acids. These data are taken from a study of type 1 regulatory T cells. Study summary: This in vitro CD4 product, T-allo10, is enriched for Tr1 cells and alloantigen-specific.

Study findings and constraints: Type 1 regulatory T cells had a more restricted TCR repertoire than non-type 1 regulatory T cells.

The specimen sequenced was cultured type 1 regulatory T (Tr1) cells, either the whole culture or a sorted fraction (not recorded which). This receptor was identified in a human donor in good health. V gene TRBV27 combines with J gene TRBJ2-7; D possibly uses TRBD1 or TRBD2 (6 bases each). The DNA of the CDR3 is TGTGCCAGCAGTTTATTTCGGGGGCACGAGCAGTACTTC. Its translation is CASSLFRGHEQYF.